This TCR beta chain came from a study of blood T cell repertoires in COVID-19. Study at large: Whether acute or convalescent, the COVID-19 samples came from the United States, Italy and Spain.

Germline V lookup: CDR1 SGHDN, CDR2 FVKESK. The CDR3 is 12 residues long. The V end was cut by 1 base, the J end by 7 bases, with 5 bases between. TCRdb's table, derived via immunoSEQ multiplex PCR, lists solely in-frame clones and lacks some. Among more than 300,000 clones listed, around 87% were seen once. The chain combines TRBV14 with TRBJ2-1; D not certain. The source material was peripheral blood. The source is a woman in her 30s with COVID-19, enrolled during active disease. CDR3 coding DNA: TGTGCCAGCAGCCAAGCCCCAAATGAGCAGTTCTTC. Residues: CASSQAPNEQFF.